Sequencing of this T cell receptor beta chain was carried out in a study of cytomegalovirus exposure and HLA in healthy donors. Regarding the study as a whole: The majority of TCR sequences were rare, yet some public TCRs appeared in many donors.

This clone was seen just once. Its antigen is unknown. CDR3 length: 12 amino acids. Germline V gene lookup returns CDR1 GTSNPN and CDR2 SVGIG (reference sequence). The V end was cut by 3 bases, the J end by 10 bases, with 10 bases between. 60 Vbeta and 13 Jbeta primers were used in PCR. Generated by immunoSEQ multiplex PCR, the TCRdb table keeps only in-frame clones and is missing some. The repertoire has 72,000 or so clones, 75% to 80% of them found once; the top ten carry roughly 7.8%. This TCR was recovered from a man aged 18 to 30 in good health and CMV-seropositive. The specimen sequenced was PBMCs. This chain connects TRBV30 to TRBJ1-6, with unresolved D. CDR3 residues: CAWSRTQSPLHF. The CDR3 DNA sequence: TGTGCCTGGAGCCGGACTCAATCACCCCTCCACTTT.